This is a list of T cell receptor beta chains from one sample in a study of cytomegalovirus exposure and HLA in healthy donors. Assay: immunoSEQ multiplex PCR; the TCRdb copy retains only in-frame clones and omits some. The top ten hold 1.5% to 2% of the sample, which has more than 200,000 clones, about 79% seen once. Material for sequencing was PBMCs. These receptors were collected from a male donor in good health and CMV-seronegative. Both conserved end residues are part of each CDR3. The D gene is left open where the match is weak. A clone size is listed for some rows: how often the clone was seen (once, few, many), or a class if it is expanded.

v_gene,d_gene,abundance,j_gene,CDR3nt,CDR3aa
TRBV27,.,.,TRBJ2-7,TGTGCCAGCAGTCCACAGCTCCACAGCTCCTACGAGCAGTACTTC,CASSPQLHSSYEQYF
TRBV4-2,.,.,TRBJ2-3,TGTGCCAGCAGCCAAGACCAGGGTATGGCAGATACGCAGTATTTT,CASSQDQGMADTQYF
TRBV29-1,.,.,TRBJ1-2,TGCAGCGCGAATCACAGGTCCTCTAACTATGGCTACACCTTC,CSANHRSSNYGYTF
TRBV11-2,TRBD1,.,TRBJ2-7,TGTGCCAGCAGCTTTGGTGCTGCGGGACAGGGCCTCTCCTACGAGCAGTACTTC,CASSFGAAGQGLSYEQYF
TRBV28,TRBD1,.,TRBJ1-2,TGTGCCAGCAGTCCGACAGGGGTCAACTATGGCTACACCTTC,CASSPTGVNYGYTF
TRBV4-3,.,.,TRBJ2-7,TGCGCCAGCAGCCAAGTTTTGGACTCCACCTACGAGCAGTACTTC,CASSQVLDSTYEQYF
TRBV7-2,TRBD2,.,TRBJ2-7,TGTGCCAGCAGCTTGGGACTAGCGGGAGGGGACGAGCAGTACTTC,CASSLGLAGGDEQYF
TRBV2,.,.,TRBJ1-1,TGTGCCAGCAGTGAAGCTTTTGCGGGAACTGAAGCTTTCTTT,CASSEAFAGTEAFF
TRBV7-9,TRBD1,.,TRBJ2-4,TGTGCCAGCAGCTTAGAACCCTCAGGGGGCCAAAACATTCAGTACTTC,CASSLEPSGGQNIQYF
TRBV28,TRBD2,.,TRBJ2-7,TGTGCCAGCAGTCAACTAGCGGGGGGGGGCTCCTACGAGCAGTACTTC,CASSQLAGGGSYEQYF
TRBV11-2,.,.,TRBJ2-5,TGTGCCAGCAGCTTTAAAGAGACCCAGTACTTC,CASSFKETQYF
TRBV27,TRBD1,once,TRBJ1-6,TGTGCCAGCAGTTTTGTAGGGGGCAATTCACCCCTCCACTTT,CASSFVGGNSPLHF
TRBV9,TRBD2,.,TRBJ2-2,TGTGCCAGCAGCGTAGACGGACTAGCGCAAACCGGGGAGCTGTTTTTT,CASSVDGLAQTGELFF
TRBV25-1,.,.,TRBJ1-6,TGTGCCAGCAGTGAAGACACCGGCTCCTATAATTCACCCCTCCACTTT,CASSEDTGSYNSPLHF
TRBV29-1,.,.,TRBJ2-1,TGCAGCGTTGAAGAGGGGAGTGATGAGCAGTTCTTC,CSVEEGSDEQFF
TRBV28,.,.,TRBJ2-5,TGTGCCAGCAGTTGGACAAGCGCTGGGGAGACCCAGTACTTC,CASSWTSAGETQYF
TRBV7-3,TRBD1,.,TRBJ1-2,TGTGCCAGCAGCGCAGACCGACAGGGGGGCTACACCTTC,CASSADRQGGYTF
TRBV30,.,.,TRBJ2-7,TGTGCCTGGAGTGTAAGAGGGGGGGACTACGAGCAGTACTTC,CAWSVRGGDYEQYF
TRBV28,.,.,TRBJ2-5,TGTGCCAGCAGTTCCCCCCTACTAGTTCAAGAGACCCAGTACTTC,CASSSPLLVQETQYF
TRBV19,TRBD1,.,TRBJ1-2,TGTGCCAGTAGTCAGGGGGTAGGGTATGGCTACACCTTC,CASSQGVGYGYTF
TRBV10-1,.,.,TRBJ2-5,TGCGCCAGCACTAAGCCCTTCGACAGTTACCAAGAGACCCAGTACTTC,CASTKPFDSYQETQYF
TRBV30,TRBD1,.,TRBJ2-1,TGTGCCTGCCTTGCCCCTATGACAGGGACGGATGAGCAGTTCTTC,CACLAPMTGTDEQFF
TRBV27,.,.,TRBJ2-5,TGTGCCAGCATTGAACCGAGGGATCAAGAGACCCAGTACTTC,CASIEPRDQETQYF
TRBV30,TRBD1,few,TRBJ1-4,TGTGCCTGGAGCGAGACAGGGATGGGTGAAAAACTGTTTTTT,CAWSETGMGEKLFF
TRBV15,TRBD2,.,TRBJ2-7,TGTGCCACCAGCAGGGGACTAGCGGGAGGAGGCGAGCAGTACTTC,CATSRGLAGGGEQYF
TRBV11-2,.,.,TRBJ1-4,TGTGCCAGCAGCAAGTACAGAAGGACTAATGAAAAACTGTTTTTT,CASSKYRRTNEKLFF
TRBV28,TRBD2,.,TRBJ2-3,TGTGCCTCGCTAGCGGGAGGGGTTCCAGATACGCAGTATTTT,CASLAGGVPDTQYF
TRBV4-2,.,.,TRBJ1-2,TGTGCCAGCAGCCAAGGGCAGGGTAATGGCTACACCTTC,CASSQGQGNGYTF
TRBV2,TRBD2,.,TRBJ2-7,TGTGCCAGCATCGGGCGGGAGGTATCCTACGAGCAGTACTTC,CASIGREVSYEQYF
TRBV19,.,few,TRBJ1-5,TGTGCCAGTAGTATATACTCGTCACAGGTATCTCAGCCCCAGCATTTT,CASSIYSSQVSQPQHF
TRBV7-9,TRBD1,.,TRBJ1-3,TGTGCCAGCAGCCCGCCACAGGGGGTTGTAAACACCATATATTTT,CASSPPQGVVNTIYF
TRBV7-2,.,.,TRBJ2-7,TGTGCCAGCAGCGCTCCCGGGACTCTCCGGGAGCAGTACTTC,CASSAPGTLREQYF
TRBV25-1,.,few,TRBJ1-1,TGTGCCACCAGAGGGGTTGGGAACACTGAAGCTTTCTTT,CATRGVGNTEAFF
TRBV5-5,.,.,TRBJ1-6,TGTGCCAGCAGCTTCTCTTTCGTCCTCTCCTATAATTCACCCCTCCACTTT,CASSFSFVLSYNSPLHF
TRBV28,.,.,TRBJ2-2,TGTGCCAGCAGATTACAGGGTATTGGGGAGCTGTTTTTT,CASRLQGIGELFF
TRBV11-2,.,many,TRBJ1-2,TGTGCCACCGGTCGGGGAGGGGACTATGGCTACACCTTC,CATGRGGDYGYTF
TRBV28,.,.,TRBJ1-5,TGTGCCAGCACCCCAGAGGAGATCAGCAATCAGCCCCAGCATTTT,CASTPEEISNQPQHF
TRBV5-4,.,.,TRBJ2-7,TGTGCCAGCAGCTTGTACAGGGTTAATTACGAGCAGTACTTC,CASSLYRVNYEQYF
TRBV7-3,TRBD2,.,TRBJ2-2,TGTGCCAGCAGCAGGCGGGAGGGAGACACCGGGGAGCTGTTTTTT,CASSRREGDTGELFF
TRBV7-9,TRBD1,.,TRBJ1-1,TGTGCCAGCAGCTTACTTACAGGGGACACTGAAGCTTTCTTT,CASSLLTGDTEAFF
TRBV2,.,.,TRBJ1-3,TGTGCCAGCACTAGGACGGACTCATCCTCTGGAAACACCATATATTTT,CASTRTDSSSGNTIYF
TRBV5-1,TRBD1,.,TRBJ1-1,TGCGCCAGCAGCTTGGAAGGGGGCATCGGGACTGAAGCTTTCTTT,CASSLEGGIGTEAFF
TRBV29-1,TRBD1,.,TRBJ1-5,TGCAGCGTGGGCCAGGGGGCGCTAGATCAGCCCCAGCATTTT,CSVGQGALDQPQHF
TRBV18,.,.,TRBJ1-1,TGTGCCAGCTCACCATGGACAGTGAGCACTGAAGCTTTCTTT,CASSPWTVSTEAFF
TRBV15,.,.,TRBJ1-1,TGTGCCACCAGCAGAGCCCTGGGGGAGGGGATGAACACTGAAGCTTTCTTT,CATSRALGEGMNTEAFF
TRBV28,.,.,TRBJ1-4,TGTGCCAGCAGGGTACAGGGTGGAAAACTGTTTTTT,CASRVQGGKLFF
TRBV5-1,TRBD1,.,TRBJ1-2,TGCGCCAGCAGCTTAGGTTTGGGGGACAGGGCTTATGGCTACACCTTC,CASSLGLGDRAYGYTF
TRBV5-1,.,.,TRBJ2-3,TGCGCCAGCAGGGTGGAGGCAGCAGATACGCAGTATTTT,CASRVEAADTQYF
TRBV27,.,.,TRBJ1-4,TGTGCCAGCAGTACCCGCGGGGGGCGCTGGGAAAAACTGTTTTTT,CASSTRGGRWEKLFF
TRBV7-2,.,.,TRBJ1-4,TGTGCCAGCAGCTGGCGGTCGGGGGGGGCGGATGAAAAACTGTTTTTT,CASSWRSGGADEKLFF
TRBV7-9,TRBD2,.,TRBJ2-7,TGTGCCAGCAGACTAGCGGGAGAATACGAGCAGTACTTC,CASRLAGEYEQYF
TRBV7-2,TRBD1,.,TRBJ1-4,TGTGCCAGCAGCCAGGGGTTTCTGTCGACAGGGGTGGATGAAAAACTGTTTTTT,CASSQGFLSTGVDEKLFF
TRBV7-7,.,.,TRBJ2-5,TGTGCCAGCAGCTTAGGTGTGGGGGGAGTGGAGACCCAGTACTTC,CASSLGVGGVETQYF
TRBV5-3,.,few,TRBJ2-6,TGTGCCAGAAGCTTGGTATGTACTCTGGGGGCCAACGTCCTGACTTTC,CARSLVCTLGANVLTF
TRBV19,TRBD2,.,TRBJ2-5,TGTGCCAGTAGAATTAGCGGGAGGGCCAAAGAGACCCAGTACTTC,CASRISGRAKETQYF
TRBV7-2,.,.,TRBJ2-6,TGTGCCAGCAGGACGACGGGGGTCGGCACTGGGGCCAACGTCCTGACTTTC,CASRTTGVGTGANVLTF
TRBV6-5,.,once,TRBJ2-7,TGTGCCAGCAGTTACTCGGGGGAGGGGGGGGAGCAGTACTTC,CASSYSGEGGEQYF
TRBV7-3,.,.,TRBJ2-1,TGTGCCAGCAGCTCCTACGGTACCTACAATGAGCAGTTCTTC,CASSSYGTYNEQFF
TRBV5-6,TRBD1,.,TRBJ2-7,TGTGCCAGCAGCTGGACAGGGTCTTACGAGCAGTACTTC,CASSWTGSYEQYF
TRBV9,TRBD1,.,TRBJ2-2,TGTGCCAGCAGCGTACAGGGGGCCAGCGGGGAGCTGTTTTTT,CASSVQGASGELFF